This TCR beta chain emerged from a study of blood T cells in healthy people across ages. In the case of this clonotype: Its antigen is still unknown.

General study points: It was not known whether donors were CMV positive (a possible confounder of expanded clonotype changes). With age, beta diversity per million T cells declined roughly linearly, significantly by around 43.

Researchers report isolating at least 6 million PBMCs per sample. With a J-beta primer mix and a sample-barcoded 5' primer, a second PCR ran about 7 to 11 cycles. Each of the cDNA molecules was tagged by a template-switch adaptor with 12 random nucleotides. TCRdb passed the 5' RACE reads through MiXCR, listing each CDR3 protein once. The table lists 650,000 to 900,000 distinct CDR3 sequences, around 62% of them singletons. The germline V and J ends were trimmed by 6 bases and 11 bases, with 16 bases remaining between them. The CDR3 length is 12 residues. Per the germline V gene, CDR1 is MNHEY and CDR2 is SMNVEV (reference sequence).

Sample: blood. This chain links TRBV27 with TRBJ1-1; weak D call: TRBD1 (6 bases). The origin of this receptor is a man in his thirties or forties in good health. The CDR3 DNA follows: TGTGCCAGCAGCCCGAGGGGGGACGCGGCTTTCTTT. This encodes CASSPRGDAAFF.